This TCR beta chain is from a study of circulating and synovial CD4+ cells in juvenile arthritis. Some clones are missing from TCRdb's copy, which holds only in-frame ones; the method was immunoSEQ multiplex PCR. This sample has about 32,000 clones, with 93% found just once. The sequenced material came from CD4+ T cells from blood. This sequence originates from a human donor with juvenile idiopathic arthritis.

Here the CDR3 reads CASSQPQGAGYGYTF. CDR3 sequence (DNA): TGCGCCAGCAGCCAACCCCAGGGGGCGGGCTATGGCTACACCTTC. The chain links TRBV4-1 to TRBJ1-2; 8 bases align to TRBD1. This CDR3 comprises 15 residues. Germline CDR1 and CDR2: MGHRA and YSYEKL. V lost 2 bases and J lost 4; bases outside the gene matches: 6.